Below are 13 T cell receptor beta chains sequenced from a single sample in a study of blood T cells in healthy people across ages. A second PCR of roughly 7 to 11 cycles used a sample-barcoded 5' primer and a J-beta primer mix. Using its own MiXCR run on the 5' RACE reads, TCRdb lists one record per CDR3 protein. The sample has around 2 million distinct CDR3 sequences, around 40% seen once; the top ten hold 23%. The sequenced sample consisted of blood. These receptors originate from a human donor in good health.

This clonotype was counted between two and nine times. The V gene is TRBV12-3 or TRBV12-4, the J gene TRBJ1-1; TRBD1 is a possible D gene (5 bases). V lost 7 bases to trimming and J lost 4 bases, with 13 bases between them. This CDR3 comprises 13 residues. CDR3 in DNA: TGTGCCAGCAACGGGGGACTGCTCACTGAAGCTTTCTTT. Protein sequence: CASNGGLLTEAFF.

The CDR3 protein is CAISEDSSQETQYF. The CDR3 bases are TGTGCCATCAGTGAAGACAGTTCCCAAGAGACCCAGTACTTC. This chain joins TRBV10-3 and TRBJ2-4; a weak D match, TRBD1 (5 bases). The J call is doubtful: the DNA matches TRBJ2-5 better. There are 14 residues in the CDR3. Germline CDR1 is ENHRY and CDR2 is SYGVKD.

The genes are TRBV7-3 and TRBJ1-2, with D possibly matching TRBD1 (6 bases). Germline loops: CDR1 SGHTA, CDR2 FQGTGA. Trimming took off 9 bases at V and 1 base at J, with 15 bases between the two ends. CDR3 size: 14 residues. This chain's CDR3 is CASSPDSFNYGYTF. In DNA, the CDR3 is TGTGCCAGTAGCCCGGACAGCTTTAACTATGGCTACACCTTC.

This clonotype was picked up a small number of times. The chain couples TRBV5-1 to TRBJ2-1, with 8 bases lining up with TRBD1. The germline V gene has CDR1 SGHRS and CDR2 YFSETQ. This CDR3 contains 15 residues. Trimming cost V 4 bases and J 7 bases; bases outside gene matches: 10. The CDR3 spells CASSRWTGRWNEQFF. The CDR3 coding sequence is TGCGCCAGCAGCCGGTGGACAGGGAGATGGAATGAGCAGTTCTTC.

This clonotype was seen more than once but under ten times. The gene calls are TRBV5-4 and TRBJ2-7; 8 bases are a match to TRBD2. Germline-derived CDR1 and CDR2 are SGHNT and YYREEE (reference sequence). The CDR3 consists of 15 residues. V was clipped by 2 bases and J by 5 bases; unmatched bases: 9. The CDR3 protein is CASSFLAGLANEQYF. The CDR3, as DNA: TGTGCCAGCAGCTTCCTAGCGGGCCTTGCGAACGAGCAGTACTTC.

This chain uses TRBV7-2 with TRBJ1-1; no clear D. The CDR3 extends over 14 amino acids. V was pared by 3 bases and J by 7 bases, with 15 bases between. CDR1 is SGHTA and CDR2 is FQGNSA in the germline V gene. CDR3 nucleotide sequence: TGTGCCAGCAGCTTCCAAGGACCTATGGGTGAAGCTTTCTTT. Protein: CASSFQGPMGEAFF.

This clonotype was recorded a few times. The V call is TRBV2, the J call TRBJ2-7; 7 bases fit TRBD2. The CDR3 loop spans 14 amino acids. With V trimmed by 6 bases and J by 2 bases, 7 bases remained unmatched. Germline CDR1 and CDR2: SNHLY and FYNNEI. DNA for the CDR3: TGTGCCAGCAGCCAAGGCGGGGGAGCCTACGAGCAGTACTTC. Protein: CASSQGGGAYEQYF.

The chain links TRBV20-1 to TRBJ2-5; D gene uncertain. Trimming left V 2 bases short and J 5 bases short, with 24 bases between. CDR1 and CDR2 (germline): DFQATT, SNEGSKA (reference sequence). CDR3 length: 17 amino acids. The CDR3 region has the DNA TGCAGTGCTAGAAAAAGCCCTGGGATAGGCCGAGATGAGACCCAGTACTTC. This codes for CSARKSPGIGRDETQYF.

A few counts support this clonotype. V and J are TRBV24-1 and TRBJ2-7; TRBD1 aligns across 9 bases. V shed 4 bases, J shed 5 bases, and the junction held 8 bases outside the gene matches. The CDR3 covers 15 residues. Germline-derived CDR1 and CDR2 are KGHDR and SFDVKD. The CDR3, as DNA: TGTGCCACCAGTGACCCGGGACAGGGAGAGGACGAGCAGTACTTC. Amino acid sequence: CATSDPGQGEDEQYF.

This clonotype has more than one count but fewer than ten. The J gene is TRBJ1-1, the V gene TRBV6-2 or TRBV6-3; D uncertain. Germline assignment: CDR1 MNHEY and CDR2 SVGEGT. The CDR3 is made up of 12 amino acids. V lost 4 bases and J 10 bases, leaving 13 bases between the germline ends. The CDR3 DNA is TGTGCCAGCAGTTTTTCCACCAAGATAGCTTTCTTT. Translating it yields CASSFSTKIAFF.

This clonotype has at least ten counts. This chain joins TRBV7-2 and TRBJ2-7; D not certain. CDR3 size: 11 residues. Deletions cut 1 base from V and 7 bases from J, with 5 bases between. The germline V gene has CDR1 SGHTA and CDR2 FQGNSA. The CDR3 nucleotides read TGTGCCAGCAGCTTAGTCCAGGAGCAGTACTTC. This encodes CASSLVQEQYF.

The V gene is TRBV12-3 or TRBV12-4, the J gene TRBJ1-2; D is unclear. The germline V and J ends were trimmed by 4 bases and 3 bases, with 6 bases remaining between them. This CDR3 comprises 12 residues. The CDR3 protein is CASSSRYYGYTF. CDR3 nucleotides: TGTGCCAGCAGTTCACGGTACTATGGCTACACCTTC.

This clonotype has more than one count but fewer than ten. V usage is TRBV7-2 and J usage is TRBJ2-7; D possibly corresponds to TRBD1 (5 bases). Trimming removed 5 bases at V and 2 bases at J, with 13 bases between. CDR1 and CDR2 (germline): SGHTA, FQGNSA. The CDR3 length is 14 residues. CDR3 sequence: CASSPQVGPYEQYF. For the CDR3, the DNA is TGTGCCAGCAGCCCGCAGGTGGGGCCCTACGAGCAGTACTTC.